A single sample gave rise to the 21 T cell receptor beta chains below, sequenced in a study of metastatic and nonmetastatic thyroid tumors. Until they underwent thyroid surgery, no patient had received any treatment. Using MiXCR, TCRdb re-called clones from the PCR reads. In the table there are fewer than 100,000 clones, approximately 15% of which are singletons. The sample consisted of blood. Receptors originate from a female donor with papillary thyroid cancer or a benign thyroid nodule (not recorded which). Some clones in this sample may be carry-over from other donors' samples.

The table lists this clone with many counts. The chain joins TRBV19 to TRBJ2-5; D remains unclear. The CDR3 runs 10 residues. Looked up from germline, CDR1 is LNHDA and CDR2 is SQIVND (reference sequence). Between the trimmed V and J ends, which lost 6 bases and 5 bases, there was a span of 4 bases. This CDR3 reads CASSGETQYF. The CDR3 DNA follows: TGTGCCAGTAGCGGGGAGACCCAGTACTTC.

This clone was seen repeatedly, ten times or more. Other DNA variants within this sample encode the same CDR3. V gene TRBV10-1 combines with J gene TRBJ2-1; D possibly uses TRBD1 or TRBD2 (5 bases each). CDR3 length: 14 amino acids. Trimming stripped 0 bases from V and 8 bases from J, with 11 bases between. CDR1 WNHNN and CDR2 SYGVQD come from the germline V gene (reference sequence). CDR3 loop: CASSESGTGHEQFF. The DNA of the CDR3 is TGCGCCAGCAGTGAGTCTGGAACGGGGCATGAGCAGTTCTTC.

Points on this clone: Since a much larger clone is just one base distant, this may be a read error. Other DNA sequences of this sample code for an identical CDR3. The chain has TRBV20-1 and TRBJ1-4; possibly TRBD1 for D (5 bases). The V gene lost 7 bases and the J gene lost 6 bases, with 24 bases spanning the gap. The CDR3 loop spans 16 amino acids. Germline loops: CDR1 DFQATT, CDR2 SNEGSKA (reference sequence). DNA for the CDR3: TGCAGTGGCAAAGCAGGGTTGCCCGGGGCTGATGAAAAACTGTTTTTT. This translates into CSGKAGLPGADEKLFF.

Remarks on this clone: A much larger clone sits a single nucleotide away, making a read error possible. The V gene is TRBV7-2, the J gene TRBJ2-7, with D maybe TRBD1 (6 bases). There are 15 residues in the CDR3. V was pared by 3 bases and J by 2 bases, with 14 bases between. CDR1 is SGHTA and CDR2 is FQGNSA in the germline V gene. CDR3 sequence: CASSFEGVPTYEQYF. As DNA, the CDR3 is TGTGCCAGCAGCTTTGAGGGGGTCCCCACCTACGAGCAGTACTTC. Using reference TRBV7-2 and TRBJ2-7 for the parts outside the CDR3, the full variable domain is GAGVSQSPSNKVTEKGKDVELRCDPISGHTALYWYRQSLGQGLEFLIYFQGNSAPDKSGLPSDRFSAERTGGSVSTLTIQRTQQEDSAVYLCASSFEGVPTYEQYFGPGTRLTVT.

This clone was counted at least ten times. The gene calls are TRBV19 and TRBJ2-1, with D perhaps being TRBD1 or TRBD2 (6 bases each). Germline-derived CDR1 and CDR2 are LNHDA and SQIVND (reference sequence). The V and J ends lost 7 bases and 0 bases respectively, with 16 bases between them. This CDR3 region has 16 residues. The CDR3 DNA follows: TGTGCCAGTAAGTTGGGGGGCCCGAGCTCCTACAATGAGCAGTTCTTC. The encoded protein is CASKLGGPSSYNEQFF.

Details on this clone: It may be a read error: a sequence one base away is much more abundant. V usage is TRBV5-5 and J usage is TRBJ1-1; 8 bases are a match to TRBD1. The CDR3 spans 16 residues. After removal of 4 bases from V and 3 bases from J, the junction contained 11 bases not matched to a gene. Germline loops: CDR1 SGHKS, CDR2 YYEKEE (reference sequence). DNA of the CDR3: TGTGCCAGCAGCCGGTCAGGGGGCGACTCGGACACTGAAGCTTTCTTT. Translation: CASSRSGGDSDTEAFF. Drawing the rest from reference TRBV5-5 and TRBJ1-1, the complete variable domain is DAGVTQSPTHLIKTRGQQVTLRCSPISGHKSVSWYQQVLGQGPQFIFQYYEKEERGRGNFPDRFSARQFPNYSSELNVNALLLGDSALYLCASSRSGGDSDTEAFFGQGTRLTVV.

A remark on this clone: Just one base apart from a much larger clone, this may be a read error. The V gene is TRBV5-1, the J gene TRBJ1-3; no definite D call. The CDR3 loop spans 16 amino acids. CDR1 is SGHRS, CDR2 YFSETQ, per germline. The CDR3 protein is CAGSSGLSSSGNTIYF. The DNA of the CDR3 is TGCGCCGGCAGCTCCGGACTTTCTAGCTCTGGAAACACCATATATTTT. Full variable domain (missing parts from reference TRBV5-1 and TRBJ1-3): KAGVTQTPRYLIKTRGQQVTLSCSPISGHRSVSWYQQTPGQGLQFLFEYFSETQRNKGNFPGRFSGRQFSNSRSEMNVSTLELGDSALYLCAGSSGLSSSGNTIYFGEGSWLTVV.

This clone was counted ten times or more. The chain joins TRBV3-1 to TRBJ2-1; D not certain. The CDR3 spans 11 residues. The germline gives CDR1 LGHDT, CDR2 YNNKEL (reference sequence). Trimming stripped 5 bases from V and 6 bases from J, with 5 bases between. CDR3 in amino acids: CASSEVNEQFF. The CDR3 bases are TGTGCCAGCAGCGAAGTCAATGAGCAGTTCTTC.

This clone showed up many times. The chain is built from TRBV6-1 and TRBJ2-3; TRBD1 agrees at 7 bases. With 5 bases clipped from V and 3 bases from J, the junction kept 5 bases outside the gene matches. CDR3 length: 14 residues. Germline V gene lookup returns CDR1 MNHNS and CDR2 SASEGT. CDR3 nucleotides: TGTGCCAGCAGTTCCCGGACAGGAACAGATACGCAGTATTTT. Protein: CASSSRTGTDTQYF.

At least ten counts were recorded for this clone. At one end the junction does not follow the germline gene, possibly because of a read error. The chain has TRBV7-7 and TRBJ1-2; D call uncertain. The germline gives CDR1 SSHAT, CDR2 FNYEAQ (reference sequence). CDR3 length equals 15 residues. CDR3 loop: CASSPLGAESYGYTF. In nucleotides, the CDR3 is TGTGCTAGCAGCCCCTTAGGTGCAGAGTCCTATGGCTACACCTTC. Drawing the rest from reference TRBV7-7 and TRBJ1-2, the complete variable domain is GAGVSQSPRYKVTKRGQDVTLRCDPISSHATLYWYQQALGQGPEFLTYFNYEAQPDKSGLPSDRFSAERPEGSISTLTIQRTEQRDSAMYRCASSPLGAESYGYTFGSGTRLTVV.

Concerning this clone itself: A junction end diverges from the germline sequence, so it may reflect a read error. The V gene is TRBV27, the J gene TRBJ2-7; D is uncertain. Looked up from germline, CDR1 is MNHEY and CDR2 is SMNVEV (reference sequence). This CDR3 is 14 amino acids long. CDR3 loop: CASSYYAHSYERYF. For the CDR3, the DNA is TGTGCCAGCAGTTACTACGCGCACTCCTACGAGCGGTACTTC.

On this clone itself: Given a much more abundant clone one base away, this may be a read error. This chain connects TRBV7-9 to TRBJ2-5, with TRBD1 matching over 12 bases. Germline CDR1 SEHNR, CDR2 FQNEAQ (reference sequence). V lost 5 bases, J lost 8 bases, and 9 bases stayed unmatched. The CDR3 extends over 15 amino acids. The CDR3, as DNA: TGTGCCAGCAGCCCCGAAGGGACAGGGGGCAATACCCAGTACTTC. This sequence encodes CASSPEGTGGNTQYF.

This clone was recorded at least ten times. This sequence joins TRBV7-3 and TRBJ2-5, with 12 positions matching TRBD2. CDR3 length equals 12 residues. Germline lookup yields CDR1 SGHTA and CDR2 FQGTGA. The CDR3 spells CPELAGGETQYF. The DNA of the CDR3 is TGTCCTGAACTAGCGGGGGGAGAGACCCAGTACTTC. The variable domain in full, with the rest retrieved from reference TRBV7-3 and TRBJ2-5, is GAGVSQTPSNKVTEKGKYVELRCDPISGHTALYWYRQSLGQGPEFLIYFQGTGAADDSGLPNDRFFAVRPEGSVSTLKIQRTERGDSAVYLCPELAGGETQYFGPGTRLLVL.

This clone came up many times. Additional DNA sequences in this sample encode the identical CDR3. The chain carries TRBV5-1 and TRBJ1-4, with TRBD1 matching 8 bases. Germline trimming cut 0 bases from V and 8 bases from J; bases unmatched to any gene: 6. The germline gives CDR1 SGHRS, CDR2 YFSETQ. The CDR3 consists of 15 residues. CDR3 sequence reads: CASSLDQGAGEKLFF. The CDR3 nucleotides are TGCGCCAGCAGCTTGGATCAGGGGGCAGGCGAAAAACTGTTTTTT.

This clone was observed many times. The chain links TRBV10-3 to TRBJ2-1; 10 bases are shared with TRBD2. The V segment lost 6 bases and the J segment 2 bases; nucleotides outside the gene matches: 4. The CDR3 extends over 15 amino acids. The germline CDR1 and CDR2 sequences are ENHRY and SYGVKD. The CDR3 loop is CAISLSGGTYNEQFF. The CDR3 DNA is TGTGCCATCAGCCTTAGCGGGGGGACCTACAATGAGCAGTTCTTC.

The gene calls are TRBV11-2 and TRBJ2-7; possible D gene TRBD1, 6 bases. Germline V lookup: CDR1 SGHAT, CDR2 FQNNGV. The CDR3 is 13 residues long. Trimming cost V 6 bases and J 4 bases, with 13 bases left between them. CDR3 loop: CASRTGAGYEQYF. Written as DNA, the CDR3 is TGTGCCAGCAGGACAGGTGCAGGATACGAGCAGTACTTC.

Of note for this clone: Mismatch with germline at one junction end may stem from a read error. This CDR3 reads CVSRLQSGTNNEQFF. The CDR3 DNA reads TGTGTCAGCAGACTACAATCGGGGACTAACAATGAGCAGTTCTTC. V and J are TRBV27 and TRBJ2-1; 7 bases fit TRBD2. The CDR3 spans 15 residues. The germline gives CDR1 MNHEY, CDR2 SMNVEV (reference sequence).

Comments on this clone: Possible read error: a much larger clone is one base away. The chain employs TRBV20-1 and TRBJ2-5; 7 positions agree with TRBD2. Trimming took 2 bases from V and 5 from J; bases not matched to a gene: 8. CDR3 length: 14 amino acids. The germline CDR1 and CDR2 sequences are DFQATT and SNEGSKA (reference sequence). The CDR3 reads CSARPRDYPETQYF. CDR3 sequence (DNA): TGCAGTGCTAGACCCCGGGACTATCCGGAGACCCAGTACTTC.

This clone has at least ten counts. This sequence joins TRBV27 and TRBJ2-3; TRBD2 agrees at 7 bases. Germline lookup yields CDR1 MNHEY and CDR2 SMNVEV (reference sequence). This CDR3 has 14 residues. V was pared by 8 bases and J by 6 bases, with 11 bases of the junction left unmatched. DNA for the CDR3: TGTGCCAGCGGGCTAGCGGCCAAAGGCGATACGCAGTATTTT. The encoded protein is CASGLAAKGDTQYF.

This clone has ten or more counts. The chain employs TRBV27 and TRBJ1-2, with D perhaps TRBD1 (6 bases). The CDR3 sequence is 12 residues long. The germline V gene has CDR1 MNHEY and CDR2 SMNVEV (reference sequence). Deletions cut 5 bases from V and 8 bases from J, with 12 bases between. The CDR3 loop is CASSGQGRGYTF. For the CDR3, the DNA is TGTGCCAGCAGTGGGCAGGGGAGGGGCTACACCTTC.

The table lists this clone with many counts. The V and J genes are TRBV5-1 and TRBJ1-4; D remains unclear. The CDR3 runs 16 residues. Trimming pared 6 bases from V and 2 bases from J, leaving 17 bases between. Germline lookup yields CDR1 SGHRS and CDR2 YFSETQ. CDR3 bases: TGCGCCAGCACCTCGGGAAGGGCTGTGACTAATGAAAAACTGTTTTTT. It codes for CASTSGRAVTNEKLFF.